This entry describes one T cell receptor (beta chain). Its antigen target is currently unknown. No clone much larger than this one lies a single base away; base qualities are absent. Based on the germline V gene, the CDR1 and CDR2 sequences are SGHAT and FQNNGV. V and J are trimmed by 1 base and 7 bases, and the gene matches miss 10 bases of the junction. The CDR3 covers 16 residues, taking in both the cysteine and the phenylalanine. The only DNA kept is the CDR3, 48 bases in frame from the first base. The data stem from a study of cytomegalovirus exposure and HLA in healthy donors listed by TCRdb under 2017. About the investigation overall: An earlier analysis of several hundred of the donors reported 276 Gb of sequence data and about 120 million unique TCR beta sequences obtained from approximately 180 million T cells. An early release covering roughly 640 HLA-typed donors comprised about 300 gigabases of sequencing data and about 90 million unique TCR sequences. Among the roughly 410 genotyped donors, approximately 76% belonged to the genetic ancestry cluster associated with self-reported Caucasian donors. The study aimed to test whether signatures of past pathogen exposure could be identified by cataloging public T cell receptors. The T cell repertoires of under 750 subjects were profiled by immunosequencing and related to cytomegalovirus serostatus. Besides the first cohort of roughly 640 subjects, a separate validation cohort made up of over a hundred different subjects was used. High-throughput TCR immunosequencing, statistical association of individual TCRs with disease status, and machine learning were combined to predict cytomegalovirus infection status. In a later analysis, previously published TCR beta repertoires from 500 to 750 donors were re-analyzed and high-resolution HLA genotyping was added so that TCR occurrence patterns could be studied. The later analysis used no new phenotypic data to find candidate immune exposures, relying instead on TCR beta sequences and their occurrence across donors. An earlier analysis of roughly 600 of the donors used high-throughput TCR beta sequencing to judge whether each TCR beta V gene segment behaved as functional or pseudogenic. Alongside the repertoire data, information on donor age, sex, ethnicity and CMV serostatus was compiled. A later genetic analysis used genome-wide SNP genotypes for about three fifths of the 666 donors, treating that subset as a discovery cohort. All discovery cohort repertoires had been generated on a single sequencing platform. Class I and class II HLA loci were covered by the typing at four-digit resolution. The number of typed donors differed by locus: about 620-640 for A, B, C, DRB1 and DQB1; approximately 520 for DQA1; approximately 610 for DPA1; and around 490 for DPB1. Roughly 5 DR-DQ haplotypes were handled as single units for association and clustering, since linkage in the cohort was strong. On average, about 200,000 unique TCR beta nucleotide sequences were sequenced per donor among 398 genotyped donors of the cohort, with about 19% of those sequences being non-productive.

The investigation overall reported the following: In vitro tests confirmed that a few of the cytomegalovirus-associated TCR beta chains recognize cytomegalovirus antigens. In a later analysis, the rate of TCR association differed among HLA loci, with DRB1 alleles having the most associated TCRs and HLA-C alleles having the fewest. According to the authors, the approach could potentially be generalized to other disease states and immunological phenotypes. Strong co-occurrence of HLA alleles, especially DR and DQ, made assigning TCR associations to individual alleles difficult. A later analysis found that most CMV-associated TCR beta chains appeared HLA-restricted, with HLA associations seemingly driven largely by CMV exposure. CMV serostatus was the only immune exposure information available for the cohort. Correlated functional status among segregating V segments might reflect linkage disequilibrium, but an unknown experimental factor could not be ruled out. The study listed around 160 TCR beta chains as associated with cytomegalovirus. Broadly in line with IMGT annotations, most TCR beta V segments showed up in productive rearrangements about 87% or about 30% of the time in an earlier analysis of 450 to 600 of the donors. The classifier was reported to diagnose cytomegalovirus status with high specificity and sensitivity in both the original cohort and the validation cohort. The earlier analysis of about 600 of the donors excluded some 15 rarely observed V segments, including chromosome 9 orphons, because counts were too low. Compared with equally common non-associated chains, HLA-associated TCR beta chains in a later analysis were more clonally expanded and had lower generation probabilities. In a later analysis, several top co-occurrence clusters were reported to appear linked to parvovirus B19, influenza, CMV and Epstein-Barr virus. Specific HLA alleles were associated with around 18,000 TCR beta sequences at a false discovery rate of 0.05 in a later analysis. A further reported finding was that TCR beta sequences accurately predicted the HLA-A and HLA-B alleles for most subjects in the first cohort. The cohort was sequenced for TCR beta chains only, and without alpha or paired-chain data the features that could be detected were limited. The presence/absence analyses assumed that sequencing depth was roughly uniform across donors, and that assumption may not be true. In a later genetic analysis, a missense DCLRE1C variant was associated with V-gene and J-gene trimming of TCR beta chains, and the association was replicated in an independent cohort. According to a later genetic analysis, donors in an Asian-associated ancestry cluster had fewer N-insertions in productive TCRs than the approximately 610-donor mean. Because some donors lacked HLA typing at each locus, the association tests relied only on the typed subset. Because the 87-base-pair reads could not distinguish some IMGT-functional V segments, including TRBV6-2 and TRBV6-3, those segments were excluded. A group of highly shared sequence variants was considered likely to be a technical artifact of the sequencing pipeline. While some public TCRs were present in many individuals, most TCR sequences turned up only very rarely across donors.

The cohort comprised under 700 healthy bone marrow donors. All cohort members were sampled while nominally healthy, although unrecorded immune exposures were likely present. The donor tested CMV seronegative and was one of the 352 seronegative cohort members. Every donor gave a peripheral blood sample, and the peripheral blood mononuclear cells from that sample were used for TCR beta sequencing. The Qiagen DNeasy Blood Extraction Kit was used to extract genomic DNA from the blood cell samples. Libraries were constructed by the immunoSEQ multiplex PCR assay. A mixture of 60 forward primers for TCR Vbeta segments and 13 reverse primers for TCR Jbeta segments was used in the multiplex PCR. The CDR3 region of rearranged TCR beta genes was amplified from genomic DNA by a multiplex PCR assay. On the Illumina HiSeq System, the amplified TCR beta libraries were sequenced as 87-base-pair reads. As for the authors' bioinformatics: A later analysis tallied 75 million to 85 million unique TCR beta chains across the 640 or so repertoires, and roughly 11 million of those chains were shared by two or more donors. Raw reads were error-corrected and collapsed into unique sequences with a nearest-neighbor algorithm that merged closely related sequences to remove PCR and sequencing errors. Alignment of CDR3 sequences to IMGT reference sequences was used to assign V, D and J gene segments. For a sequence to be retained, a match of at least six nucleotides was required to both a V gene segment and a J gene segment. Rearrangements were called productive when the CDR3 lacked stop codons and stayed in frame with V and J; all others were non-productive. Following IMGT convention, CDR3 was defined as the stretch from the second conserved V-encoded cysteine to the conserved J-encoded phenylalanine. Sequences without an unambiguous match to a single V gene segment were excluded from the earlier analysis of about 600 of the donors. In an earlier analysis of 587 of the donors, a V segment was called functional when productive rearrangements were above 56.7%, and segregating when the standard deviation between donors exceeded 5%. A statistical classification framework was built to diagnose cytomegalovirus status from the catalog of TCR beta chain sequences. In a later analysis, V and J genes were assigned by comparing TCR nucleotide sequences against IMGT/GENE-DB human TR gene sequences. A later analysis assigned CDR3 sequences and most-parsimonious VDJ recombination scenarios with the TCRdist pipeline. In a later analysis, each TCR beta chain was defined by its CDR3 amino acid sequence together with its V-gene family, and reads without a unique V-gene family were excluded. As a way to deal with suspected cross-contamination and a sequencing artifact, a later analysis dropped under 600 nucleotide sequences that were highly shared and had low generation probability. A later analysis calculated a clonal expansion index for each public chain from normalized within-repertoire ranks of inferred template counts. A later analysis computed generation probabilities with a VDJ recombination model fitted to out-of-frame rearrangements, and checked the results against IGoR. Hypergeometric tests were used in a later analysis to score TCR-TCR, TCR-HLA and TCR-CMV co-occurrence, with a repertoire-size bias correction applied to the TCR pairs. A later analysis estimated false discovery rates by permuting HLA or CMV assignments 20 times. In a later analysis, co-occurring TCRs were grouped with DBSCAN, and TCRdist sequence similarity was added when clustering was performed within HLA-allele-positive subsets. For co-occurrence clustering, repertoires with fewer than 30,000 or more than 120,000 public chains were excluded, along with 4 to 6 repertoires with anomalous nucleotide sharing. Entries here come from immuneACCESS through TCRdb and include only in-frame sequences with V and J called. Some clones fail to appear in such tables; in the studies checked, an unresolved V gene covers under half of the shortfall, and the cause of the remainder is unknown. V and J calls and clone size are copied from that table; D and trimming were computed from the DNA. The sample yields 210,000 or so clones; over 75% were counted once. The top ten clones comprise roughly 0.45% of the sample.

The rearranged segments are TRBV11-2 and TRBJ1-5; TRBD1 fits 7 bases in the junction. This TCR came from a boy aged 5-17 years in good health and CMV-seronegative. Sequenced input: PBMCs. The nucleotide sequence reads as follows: TGTGCCAGCAGCTTAGGCTTAGGGGGCAGATGGCAGCCCCAGCATTTT. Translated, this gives CASSLGLGGRWQPQHF.